This T cell receptor beta chain was profiled in a study of blood T cell repertoires in COVID-19. Looking at the study overall: The analysed material was cDNA or gDNA that came from T cells, B-cell-depleted T cells, or PBMCs.

The germline CDR1 and CDR2 sequences are ENHRY and SYGVKD. The CDR3 totals 14 residues. The trim removed 2 bases at V and 8 bases at J, leaving 8 bases unmatched. Those enrolled in Seattle joined during active infection and were followed longitudinally afterward. In the authors' methods: Estimated nucleated cell counts came from reference gene primer amplification. The data were produced by immunoSEQ multiplex PCR, yet TCRdb's version contains in-frame clones alone and is incomplete. For V, J and clone size, that table is used; D and trimming come from the DNA. The sample lists approximately 230,000 clones; approximately 88% were seen once.

The chain links TRBV10-3 to TRBJ1-2; 7 nucleotides align to TRBD1. Sequenced: peripheral blood. The clonotype comes from a woman under 40 with COVID-19, enrolled during active disease. The CDR3 nucleotides read TGTGCCATCAGTGAGGCGACAGGGCAGGGAGGCTACACCTTC. Amino acids: CAISEATGQGGYTF.